Given below is one TCR beta chain in context. The antigen is not known. The CDR3 has 14 residues. The V end lost 1 base, the J end lost 10 bases, and 15 bases lay between the germline ends. The germline gives CDR1 SGHDT, CDR2 YYEEEE. This record belongs to a study of T-cell reconstitution after alpha-beta-depleted transplantation in children. Study observations and caveats: Recipient T cells and thymic progenitors that survived were the source of the high TCRbeta diversity seen at day 60 in some patients. After one year, T-cell counts and TCRbeta diversity mostly came from new T cells. Alpha-beta T cells present about two months after transplant were reported to originate from several hundred expanded graft clones.

Unique molecular identifiers were used in preparing the TCRbeta library. TCRdb redid the calling of the PCR reads with MiXCR, one entry per CDR3 protein. The data hold just over 950,000 distinct CDR3 sequences, with around 30% observed a single time. The chain combines TRBV5-6 with TRBJ2-1; D is unclear. The sequences come from PBMCs, mostly from graft donor cells, collected 360 days after TCRalphabeta/CD19-depleted stem cell transplant. The clonotype originates from a boy younger than two who had a stem cell transplant for SCID, so the T cells may come from the graft donor. This chain's CDR3 is CASSLRSEVREQFF. CDR3 coding DNA: TGTGCCAGCAGCTTGAGGTCGGAAGTGAGGGAGCAGTTCTTC. Together with reference TRBV5-6 and TRBJ2-1, the CDR3 gives the full variable domain: DAGVTQSPTHLIKTRGQQVTLRCSPKSGHDTVSWYQQALGQGPQFIFQYYEEEERQRGNFPDRFSGHQFPNYSSELNVNALLLGDSALYLCASSLRSEVREQFFGPGTRLTVL.